This T cell receptor beta chain comes out of a study of regulatory T cells in long-lasting Graves disease. Study outcomes and limitations: Thyroid tissue went unstudied; only peripheral blood was examined.

Specified time point: newly diagnosed GD, antithyroid drugs for less than 3 months. Isolated PBMC RNA provided the starting material for the TCR library. According to the study, TCR beta libraries were built with iRepertoire HTBI primers and CDR3-region Arm-PCR. Each CDR3 protein is one row after TCRdb ran MiXCR on the multiplex PCR reads. The data show 350,000 to 550,000 distinct CDR3 sequences, about 17% seen once. This clonotype was seen ten or more times. Its antigen is still unknown. CDR3 length: 16 amino acids. Germline CDR1 SGHNT, CDR2 YYREEE (reference sequence). Trimming took 4 bases from V and 2 from J; bases not matched to a gene: 3. These same data were also listed under a study on T cells in Graves' hyperthyroidism and ophthalmopathy.

The material sequenced was peripheral blood mononuclear cells (PBMCs), taken at new diagnosis, from a patient treated with antithyroid drugs. V is TRBV5-4 and J is TRBJ2-3, with 14 bases matching TRBD2. This clonotype was obtained from a woman aged 18 to 35 with Graves disease. The CDR3: CASSGGLAGDTDTQYF. The CDR3 DNA sequence: TGTGCCAGCAGCGGGGGACTAGCGGGGGACACAGATACGCAGTATTTT.